Shown below are 3 T cell receptor beta chains from a single sample sequenced in a study of high-grade serous ovarian cancer treatment subgroups. The table came from immunoSEQ multiplex PCR; TCRdb's copy has only in-frame clones and leaves some out. The sample holds around 37,000 clones, roughly 83% seen once. Tumor tissue was taken before any definitive surgery or chemotherapy was given. Sequencing used tumor tissue. These receptor sequences come from a human donor with high-grade serous ovarian cancer.

This chain links TRBV5-5 with TRBJ2-1, with D perhaps assigned TRBD1 or TRBD2 (7 bases each). Trimming pared 4 bases from V and 0 bases from J, leaving 20 bases between. CDR1 and CDR2 from the germline V gene are SGHKS and YYEKEE (reference sequence). CDR3 length: 18 amino acids. The DNA of the CDR3 is TGTGCCAGCAGCCCCGGACTAGGGGGCCTAAGCTCCTACAATGAGCAGTTCTTC. It is translated as CASSPGLGGLSSYNEQFF.

J is TRBJ2-1 and V is TRBV7-9; possibly TRBD2 for D (6 bases). Germline V lookup: CDR1 SEHNR, CDR2 FQNEAQ (reference sequence). V was shortened by 3 bases and J by 7 bases, with 13 bases between the two germline ends. This CDR3 is 14 amino acids long. The CDR3 region is CASSFRDFQNEQFF. The CDR3 nucleotides are TGTGCCAGCAGCTTTAGGGACTTTCAAAATGAGCAGTTCTTC.

The chain couples TRBV5-5 to TRBJ1-3; 8 nucleotides line up with TRBD1. J gave up 5 bases and V 4 bases, and 8 bases lay outside the gene matches. Germline V gives CDR1 SGHKS, CDR2 YYEKEE (reference sequence). The CDR3 spans 15 residues. This chain's CDR3 is CASSALTGVRNTIYF. Here the CDR3 DNA reads TGTGCCAGCAGCGCATTGACAGGGGTCCGAAACACCATATATTTT.